Given below is one T cell receptor beta chain in context. No antigen is known for it. cDNA libraries for TCR beta contained unique molecular identifiers. TCRdb passed the PCR reads through MiXCR, listing each CDR3 protein once. The sample comprises more than 500,000 distinct CDR3 sequences, approximately 34% of which are singletons, and under 7% rests with the top ten. The data stem from a study of post-analysis software for immune sequencing data. Whole-study findings and limits: About five TRBV segments, including TRBV5-6, TRBV5-1 and TRBV20-1, were more frequent in patients than controls. A significant reduction in normalized Chao1 diversity was observed in multiple sclerosis patients versus controls.

CDR1 is SEHNR, CDR2 FQNEAQ, per germline (reference sequence). V was cut by 6 bases and J by 0 bases, with 13 bases left in between. This CDR3 is 15 amino acids long. The sample was blood. This chain links TRBV7-9 with TRBJ2-3; weak D call: TRBD2 (6 bases). This TCR was recovered from a girl aged 2-17 years with multiple sclerosis. CDR3 residues: CASSAGLVSTDTQYF. In DNA, the CDR3 is TGTGCCAGCAGTGCGGGACTCGTTAGCACAGATACGCAGTATTTT. Variable domain in full (rest from reference TRBV7-9 and TRBJ2-3): DTGVSQNPRHKITKRGQNVTFRCDPISEHNRLYWYRQTLGQGPEFLTYFQNEAQLEKSRLLSDRFSAERPKGSFSTLEIQRTEQGDSAMYLCASSAGLVSTDTQYFGPGTRLTVL.